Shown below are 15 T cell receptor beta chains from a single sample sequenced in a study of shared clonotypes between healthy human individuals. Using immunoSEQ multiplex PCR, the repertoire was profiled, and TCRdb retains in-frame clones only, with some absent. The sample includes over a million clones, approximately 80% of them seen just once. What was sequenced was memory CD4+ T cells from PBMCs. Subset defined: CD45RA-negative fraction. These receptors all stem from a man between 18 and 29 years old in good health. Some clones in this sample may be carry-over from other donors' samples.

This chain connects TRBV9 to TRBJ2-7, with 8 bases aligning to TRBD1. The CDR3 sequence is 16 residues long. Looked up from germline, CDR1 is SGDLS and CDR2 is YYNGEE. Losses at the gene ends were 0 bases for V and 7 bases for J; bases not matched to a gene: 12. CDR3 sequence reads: CASSVAGSGGLMEQYF. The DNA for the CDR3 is TGTGCCAGCAGCGTAGCAGGGTCAGGGGGCTTAATGGAGCAGTACTTC.

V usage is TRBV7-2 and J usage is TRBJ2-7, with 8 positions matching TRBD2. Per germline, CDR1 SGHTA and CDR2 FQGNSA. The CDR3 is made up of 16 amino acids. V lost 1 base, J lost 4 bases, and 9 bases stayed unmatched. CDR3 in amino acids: CASSLEASGRRYEQYF. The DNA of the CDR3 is TGTGCCAGCAGCTTAGAGGCGAGCGGGAGACGGTACGAGCAGTACTTC.

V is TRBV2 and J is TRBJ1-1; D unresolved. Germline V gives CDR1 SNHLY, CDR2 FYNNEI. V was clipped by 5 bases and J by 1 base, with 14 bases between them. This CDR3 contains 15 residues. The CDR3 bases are TGTGCCAGCAGTCCTTTCGCCGCGGGGAACACTGAAGCTTTCTTT. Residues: CASSPFAAGNTEAFF.

In DNA, the CDR3 is TGTGCCAGCAGGTCCGGGACTAGCGGGTCGGAGCAGTTCTTC. Protein product: CASRSGTSGSEQFF. V and J are TRBV7-3 and TRBJ2-1, with 12 bases lining up with TRBD2. The V gene's germline CDR1 is SGHTA and CDR2 FQGTGA. The CDR3 extends over 14 amino acids. J gave up 10 bases and V 6 bases, and 7 bases lay outside the gene matches.

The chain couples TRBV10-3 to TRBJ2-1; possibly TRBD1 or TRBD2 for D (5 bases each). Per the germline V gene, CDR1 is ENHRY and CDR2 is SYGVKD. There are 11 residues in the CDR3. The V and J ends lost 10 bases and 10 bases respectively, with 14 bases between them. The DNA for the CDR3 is TGTGCCACCAGGGCGCCGGGAGAGCAGTTCTTC. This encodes CATRAPGEQFF.

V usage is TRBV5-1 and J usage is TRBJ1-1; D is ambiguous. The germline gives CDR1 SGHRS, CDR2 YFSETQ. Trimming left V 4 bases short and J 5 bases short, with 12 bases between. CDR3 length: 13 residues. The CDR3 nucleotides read TGCGCCAGCAGCGCCGCTATGGGAACTGAAGCTTTCTTT. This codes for CASSAAMGTEAFF.

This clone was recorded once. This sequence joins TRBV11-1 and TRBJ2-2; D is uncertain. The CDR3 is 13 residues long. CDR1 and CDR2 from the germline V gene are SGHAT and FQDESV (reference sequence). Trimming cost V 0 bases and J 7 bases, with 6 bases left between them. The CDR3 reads CASSLAFLGELFF. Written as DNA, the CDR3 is TGTGCCAGCAGCTTAGCCTTCCTCGGGGAGCTGTTTTTT.

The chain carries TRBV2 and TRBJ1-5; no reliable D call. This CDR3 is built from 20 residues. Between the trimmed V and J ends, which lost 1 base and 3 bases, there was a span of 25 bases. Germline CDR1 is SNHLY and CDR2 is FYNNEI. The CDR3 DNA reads TGTGCCAGCAGTGAAGTAGAAATCCCTTCCTGGGCTGGGGTCAATCAGCCCCAGCATTTT. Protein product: CASSEVEIPSWAGVNQPQHF.

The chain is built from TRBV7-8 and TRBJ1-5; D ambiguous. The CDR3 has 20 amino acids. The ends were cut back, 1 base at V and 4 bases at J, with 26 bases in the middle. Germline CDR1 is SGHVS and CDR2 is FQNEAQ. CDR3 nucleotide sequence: TGTGCCAGCAGCTTAGGTCGGCCAGCCGATCCCTGGGTTCGTAATCAGCCCCAGCATTTT. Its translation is CASSLGRPADPWVRNQPQHF. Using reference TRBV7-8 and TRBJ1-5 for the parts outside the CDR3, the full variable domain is GAGVSQSPRYKVAKRGQDVALRCDPISGHVSLFWYQQALGQGPEFLTYFQNEAQLDKSGLPSDRFFAERPEGSVSTLKIQRTQQEDSAVYLCASSLGRPADPWVRNQPQHFGDGTRLSIL.

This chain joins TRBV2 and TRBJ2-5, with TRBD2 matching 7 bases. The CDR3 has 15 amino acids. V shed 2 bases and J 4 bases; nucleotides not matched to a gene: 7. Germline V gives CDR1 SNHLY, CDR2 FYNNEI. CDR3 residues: CASSESGGRAETQYF. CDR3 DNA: TGTGCCAGCAGTGAATCGGGGGGTAGGGCAGAGACCCAGTACTTC. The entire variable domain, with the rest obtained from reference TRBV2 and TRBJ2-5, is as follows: EPEVTQTPSHQVTQMGQEVILRCVPISNHLYFYWYRQILGQKVEFLVSFYNNEISEKSEIFDDQFSVERPDGSNFTLKIRSTKLEDSAMYFCASSESGGRAETQYFGPGTRLLVL.

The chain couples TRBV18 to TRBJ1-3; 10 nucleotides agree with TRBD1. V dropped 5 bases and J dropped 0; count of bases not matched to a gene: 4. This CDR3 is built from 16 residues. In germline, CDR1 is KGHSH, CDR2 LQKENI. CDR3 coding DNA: TGTGCCAGCTCAACGGGACAGGGGAACTCTGGAAACACCATATATTTT. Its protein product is CASSTGQGNSGNTIYF.

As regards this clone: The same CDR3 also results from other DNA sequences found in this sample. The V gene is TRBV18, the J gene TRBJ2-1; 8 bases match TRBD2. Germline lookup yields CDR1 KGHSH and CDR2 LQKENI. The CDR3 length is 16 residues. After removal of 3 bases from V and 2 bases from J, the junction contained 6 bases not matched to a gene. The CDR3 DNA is TGTGCCAGCTCACCCGGGCTAGCGGGCACCTACAATGAGCAGTTCTTC. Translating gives CASSPGLAGTYNEQFF.

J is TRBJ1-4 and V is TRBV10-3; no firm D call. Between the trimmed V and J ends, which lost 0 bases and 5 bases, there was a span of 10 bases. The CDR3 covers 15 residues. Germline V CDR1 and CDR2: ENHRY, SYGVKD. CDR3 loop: CAISESGQRNEKLFF. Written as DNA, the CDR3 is TGTGCCATCAGTGAGTCGGGCCAGAGAAATGAAAAACTGTTTTTT.

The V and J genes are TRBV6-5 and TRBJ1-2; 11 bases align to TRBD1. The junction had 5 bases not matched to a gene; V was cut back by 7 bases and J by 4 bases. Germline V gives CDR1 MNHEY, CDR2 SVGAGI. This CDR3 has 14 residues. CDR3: CASTRTGGTYGYTF. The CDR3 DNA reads TGTGCCAGCACCAGGACAGGGGGCACCTATGGCTACACCTTC.

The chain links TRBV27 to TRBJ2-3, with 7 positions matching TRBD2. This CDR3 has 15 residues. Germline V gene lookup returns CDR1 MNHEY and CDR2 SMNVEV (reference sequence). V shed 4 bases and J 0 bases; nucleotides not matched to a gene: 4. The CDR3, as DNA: TGTGCCAGCAGTTATGGAGCGGGAAGCACAGATACGCAGTATTTT. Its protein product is CASSYGAGSTDTQYF.